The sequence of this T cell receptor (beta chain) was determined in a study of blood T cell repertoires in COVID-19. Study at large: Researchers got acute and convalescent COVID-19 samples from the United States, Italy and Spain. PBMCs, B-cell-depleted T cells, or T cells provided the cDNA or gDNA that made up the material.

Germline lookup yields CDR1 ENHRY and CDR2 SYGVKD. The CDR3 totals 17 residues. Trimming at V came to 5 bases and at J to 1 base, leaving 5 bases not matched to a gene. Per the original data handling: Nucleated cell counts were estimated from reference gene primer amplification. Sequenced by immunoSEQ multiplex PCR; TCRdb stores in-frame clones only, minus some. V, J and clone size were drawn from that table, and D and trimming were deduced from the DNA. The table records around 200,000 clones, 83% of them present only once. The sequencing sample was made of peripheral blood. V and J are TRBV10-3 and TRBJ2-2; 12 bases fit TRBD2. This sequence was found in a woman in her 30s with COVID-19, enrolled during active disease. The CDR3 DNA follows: TGTGCCATCAGTACACCGGGACTAGCGGGGAACACCGGGGAGCTGTTTTTT. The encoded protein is CAISTPGLAGNTGELFF.